A selection of T cell receptor beta chains follows, all from one sample in a study of PD-1 blockade in classical Hodgkin lymphoma. This table comes from immunoSEQ multiplex PCR, and its TCRdb copy is limited to in-frame clones, with some not included. The data show approximately 65,000 clones, less than 95% seen once. This specimen was peripheral blood mononuclear cells (PBMCs), taken before the fourth cycle of nivolumab. These receptors were obtained from a human donor with classical Hodgkin lymphoma. Both conserved end residues are part of each CDR3. The D gene is left open where the match is weak.

TRBJ1-3	TRBV11-2	NA	CASSPKGRHSGNTIYF
TRBJ1-1	TRBV7-7	NA	CASSLAETTEAFF
TRBJ2-1	TRBV5-1	TRBD2	CASSLTSGDNYNEQFF
TRBJ1-1	TRBV6-5	NA	CASRTPGEGTEAFF
TRBJ2-7	TRBV7-2	NA	CASSSIYEQYF
TRBJ2-7	TRBV10-3	TRBD1	CAISDLDRDSGSEQYF
TRBJ1-1	TRBV30	NA	CAWSVAGNTEAFF
TRBJ1-3	TRBV5-6	NA	CASSHYTYGNTIYF
TRBJ1-6	TRBV25-1	NA	CASSYGTGPLHF
TRBJ1-3	TRBV9	NA	CASSAVSNTIYF
TRBJ1-3	TRBV7-2	NA	CASSLAWRIGNTIYF
TRBJ2-4	TRBV13	TRBD2	CASSLSPNAGGPGIQYF
TRBJ1-4	TRBV11-1	NA	CASSYRPTGSNEKLFF
TRBJ2-3	TRBV6-6	NA	CASTPGRMSADTQYF
TRBJ2-5	TRBV10-2	NA	CASRAHRVGETQYF
TRBJ2-5	TRBV12-5	NA	CASGLGLADETQYF
TRBJ2-2	TRBV19	TRBD2	CASSSLAGGPRGAGELFF
TRBJ1-6	TRBV27	NA	CASALYNSPLHF
TRBJ2-7	TRBV7-9	NA	CASSLPRGEQYF
TRBJ1-1	TRBV27	NA	CASSLLANTEAFF
TRBJ1-2	TRBV27	TRBD1	CASSPGGADYGYTF
TRBJ1-2	TRBV4-1	TRBD1	CASSQDQGQGDGYTF
TRBJ2-6	TRBV19	NA	CASSMGRAFSGANVLTF
TRBJ2-3	TRBV7-7	NA	CASSLSSSTDTQYF
TRBJ1-4	TRBV7-6	NA	CASSAGSRNEKLFF
TRBJ1-1	TRBV5-1	NA	CASSLSGQWNTEAFF
TRBJ2-1	TRBV30	NA	CAWSVRGDTYNEQFF
TRBJ2-5	TRBV18	NA	CASSRQETQYF
TRBJ1-1	TRBV27	NA	CASSLSGLNTEAFF
TRBJ2-1	TRBV14	NA	CASSQYGWGNEQFF
TRBJ2-1	TRBV5-1	NA	CASSLAGTVQFF
TRBJ1-2	TRBV9	NA	CASSAVNRIGYTF
TRBJ2-1	TRBV11-3	NA	CASSLGIGPLEGGGYNEQFF
TRBJ2-7	TRBV28	TRBD2	CASNWWGLAGLGEQYF